Described below is a single TCR beta chain sequence and its context. It has no known antigen specificity. No per-base quality is available; no much larger clone lies one base away. The data derive from a study of cytomegalovirus exposure and HLA in healthy donors (dated by TCRdb to the late 2010s). Context from the whole study: According to an earlier analysis of a few hundred of the donors, roughly 180 million T cells yielded 117 million unique TCR beta sequences and approximately 300 Gb of sequence data. About 280 gigabases of sequencing data and 91 million or so unique TCR sequences made up an early release that covered about 640 HLA-typed donors. Four to six DR-DQ haplotypes were handled as single units for association and clustering, since linkage in the cohort was strong. Along with the roughly 670-subject first cohort, a separate validation cohort of more than 90 different subjects was used. Of the approximately 400 genotyped donors, over 70% fell in the genetic ancestry cluster associated with self-reported Caucasian donors. Both class I and class II loci were covered by HLA typing, at four-digit resolution. Among some 400 genotyped donors of the cohort, an average of roughly 240,000 unique TCR beta nucleotide sequences were sequenced per donor, roughly 20% of them non-productive. The number of typed donors differed by locus: 629-630 for A, B, C, DRB1 and DQB1; 500 to 550 for DQA1; over 600 for DPA1; and 400 to 480 for DPB1. To decide whether each TCR beta V gene segment behaved as functional or pseudogenic, an earlier analysis of approximately 600 of the donors relied on high-throughput TCR beta sequencing. The study aimed to test whether cataloging public T cell receptors could reveal signatures of past pathogen exposure. All discovery cohort repertoires had been generated using a single sequencing platform. The study used immunosequencing to profile the T cell repertoires of approximately 650 subjects and linked those repertoires to cytomegalovirus serostatus. To predict cytomegalovirus infection status, the study brought together high-throughput TCR immunosequencing, statistical association of individual TCRs with disease status, and machine learning. A later analysis re-analyzed previously published TCR beta repertoires from approximately 700 donors and added high-resolution HLA genotyping to study TCR occurrence patterns. Rather than using new phenotypic data, the later analysis identified candidate immune exposures from TCR beta sequences and from how often those sequences occurred across donors. Genome-wide SNP genotypes for about 55% of the roughly 670 donors were used in a later genetic analysis, which treated that subset as a discovery cohort. Donor age, sex, ethnicity and CMV serostatus were compiled together with the repertoire data. The study at large found these results: A further reported finding was that TCR beta sequences accurately predicted the HLA-A and HLA-B alleles for most subjects in the first cohort. The study listed around 160 TCR beta chains as associated with cytomegalovirus. Some IMGT-functional V segments, including TRBV6-2 and TRBV6-3, could not be distinguished by the 87-base-pair reads and were therefore excluded. According to a later analysis, parvovirus B19, influenza, CMV and Epstein-Barr virus appeared linked to several top co-occurrence clusters. A later analysis found that TCR association rates varied across HLA loci, with DRB1 alleles showing the most associated TCRs and HLA-C alleles the fewest. Specific HLA alleles were associated with 15,000 to 20,000 TCR beta sequences at a false discovery rate of 0.05 in a later analysis. When HLA alleles, especially DR and DQ, strongly co-occurred, TCR associations were difficult to assign to individual alleles. Three of the identified cytomegalovirus-associated TCR beta chains were confirmed in vitro to be specific for cytomegalovirus antigens. A later analysis found that HLA-associated TCR beta chains were more clonally expanded and had lower generation probabilities than equally common non-associated chains. While some public TCRs were present in many individuals, most TCR sequences turned up only very rarely across donors. Sequencing depth was assumed to be roughly uniform across donors in the presence/absence analyses, though that assumption may not hold. In an earlier analysis of approximately 600 of the donors, most TCR beta V segments were observed in productive rearrangements about 90% or about 30% of the time, broadly matching IMGT annotations. In both the original and validation cohorts, the classifier was reported to diagnose cytomegalovirus status with high specificity and sensitivity. Compared with the approximately 710-donor mean, donors in an Asian-associated ancestry cluster had fewer N-insertions in productive TCRs, according to a later genetic analysis. The only immune exposure information available for the cohort was CMV serostatus. In a later analysis, most CMV-associated TCR beta chains were found to appear HLA-restricted, with HLA associations seemingly driven largely by CMV exposure. A group of highly shared sequence variants was considered likely to be a technical artifact of the sequencing pipeline. The earlier analysis of 450 to 700 of the donors excluded fewer than 20 rarely observed V segments, including chromosome 9 orphons, because counts were too low. It was suggested by the authors that the approach could potentially be generalized to other disease states and immunological phenotypes. Because HLA typing was missing for some donors at each locus, association tests included only the typed subset. Correlated functional status among segregating V segments might be attributable to linkage disequilibrium, but an unknown experimental factor could not be ruled out. In this cohort, only TCR beta chains were sequenced, and detectable features were limited by the absence of alpha or paired-chain data. An association between a missense DCLRE1C variant and V-gene and J-gene trimming of TCR beta chains was found in a later genetic analysis and replicated in an independent cohort.

The cohort consisted of more than 650 healthy bone marrow donors. Cohort members were all nominally healthy when sampled, although unrecorded immune exposures were likely present. The donor tested CMV seropositive and was one of the 289 seropositive cohort members. Each donor provided a peripheral blood sample, and peripheral blood mononuclear cells were used for TCR beta sequencing. Genomic DNA was extracted from the blood cell samples with the Qiagen DNeasy Blood Extraction Kit. The library was prepared using the immunoSEQ multiplex PCR assay. The multiplex PCR relied on a mix of 60 forward primers for TCR Vbeta segments and 13 reverse primers for TCR Jbeta segments. The CDR3 region of rearranged TCR beta genes was amplified from genomic DNA with a multiplex PCR assay. Amplified TCR beta libraries were sequenced as 87-base-pair reads on the Illumina HiSeq System. On the authors' methods: A later analysis tallied roughly 76 million unique TCR beta chains across the 666 repertoires, and about 10 million of those chains were shared by two or more donors. A nearest-neighbor algorithm error-corrected the raw reads and collapsed the reads into unique sequences, merging closely related sequences to remove PCR and sequencing errors. Alignment of CDR3 sequences to IMGT reference sequences was used to assign V, D and J gene segments. For a sequence to be retained, a match of at least six nucleotides to both a V gene segment and a J gene segment was required. A rearrangement counted as productive if the CDR3 had no stop codons and remained in frame with V and J, and every other rearrangement counted as non-productive. Following IMGT convention, CDR3 was defined as the stretch from the second conserved V-encoded cysteine to the conserved J-encoded phenylalanine. The earlier analysis of roughly 590 of the donors excluded any sequence lacking an unambiguous match to a single V gene segment. In an earlier analysis of 450 to 700 of the donors, V segments were called functional above 56.7% productive rearrangements and were called segregating when the between-donor standard deviation exceeded 5%. To diagnose cytomegalovirus status from the catalog of TCR beta chain sequences, a statistical classification framework was built. In a later analysis, V and J genes were assigned by comparing TCR nucleotide sequences against IMGT/GENE-DB human TR gene sequences. Using the TCRdist pipeline, a later analysis assigned CDR3 sequences along with most-parsimonious VDJ recombination scenarios. In a later analysis, each TCR beta chain was defined by its CDR3 amino acid sequence together with its V-gene family, and reads lacking a unique V-gene family were excluded. As a way to deal with suspected cross-contamination and a sequencing artifact, a later analysis dropped hundreds of nucleotide sequences that were highly shared and had low generation probability. A later analysis calculated a clonal expansion index for each public chain from normalized within-repertoire ranks of inferred template counts. In a later analysis, generation probabilities were computed using a VDJ recombination model fitted to out-of-frame rearrangements, and the results were checked against IGoR. A later analysis scored TCR-TCR, TCR-HLA and TCR-CMV co-occurrence with hypergeometric tests, applying a repertoire-size bias correction to TCR pairs. A later analysis estimated false discovery rates by permuting HLA or CMV assignments 20 times. In a later analysis, co-occurring TCRs were grouped using DBSCAN, and TCRdist sequence similarity was added for clustering within HLA-allele-positive subsets. Co-occurrence clustering excluded repertoires with fewer than 30,000 or more than 120,000 public chains, plus five with anomalous nucleotide sharing. In its TCRdb copy, this immuneACCESS table keeps in-frame sequences only and misses some clones. Where compared with another copy, unresolved V genes explain less than half of these, and the others have no known cause. Clonal size and the V and J genes are those of that table, whereas D and trimming came from the DNA. The sample table contains tens of thousands of clones; only one count was recorded for approximately 63% of them. Roughly 9.8% of the sample is held by the ten biggest clonotypes.

V is shortened by 1 base, J by 5 bases, and the region joining them spans 13 bases. Reading from cysteine to phenylalanine, the CDR3 counts 15 amino acids. The only DNA kept is the CDR3, 45 bases in frame from the first base. CDR1 SGHNT and CDR2 YYREEE are derived from the germline V gene (reference sequence). The material sequenced was PBMCs. The V gene is TRBV5-4 and the J gene is TRBJ2-4; D gene: possibly TRBD1, on 6 matching bases. The sequence was collected from a woman aged 45-60 years in good health and CMV-seropositive. The CDR3 region: CASSLKQGGENIQYF. The DNA reads as follows: TGTGCCAGCAGCTTGAAACAGGGTGGGGAAAACATTCAGTACTTC.